This T cell receptor beta chain emerged from a study of response to subunit inactivated influenza vaccine. Regarding the study as a whole: New T cells are recruited in small numbers by each seasonal influenza vaccination, according to the authors' suggestion.

Turning to this clonotype: Its antigen is unknown.

TCRdb fed the RT-PCR reads into MiXCR, producing one record per CDR3 protein. The top ten hold about a tenth of the sample, which has under 950,000 distinct CDR3 sequences, around 20% seen once. Deletions cut 0 bases from V and 6 bases from J, with 20 bases between. This CDR3 is 17 amino acids long. The germline gives CDR1 SGHRS, CDR2 YFSETQ. This receptor was identified in a man over 45 who received an inactivated influenza vaccine. The sequencing here drew on PBMCs from blood, taken 5 days after vaccination. The chain recombines TRBV5-1 with TRBJ2-3; no clear D gene. The CDR3 nucleotides read TGCGCCAGCAGCTTGGCTTTGGGTGACTGGCCAGCGGATACGCAGTATTTT. It encodes CASSLALGDWPADTQYF.